These 7 T cell receptor beta chains came from one sample sequenced in a study of shared clonotypes between healthy human individuals. The method was immunoSEQ multiplex PCR; TCRdb's version includes in-frame clones alone and lacks a portion of them. The repertoire consists of a few million clones, with about 92% occurring once and the leading ten covering around 0.14%. The sequenced sample consisted of naive CD4+ T cells sorted from blood. Subset denoted: CD45RA+ positively selected. These receptors all stem from a man aged 18 to 29 in good health.

V and J are TRBV6-4 and TRBJ1-2; 9 nucleotides match TRBD1. Germline V gene data show CDR1 as MRHNA and CDR2 as SNTAGT. Trimming took 6 bases from V and 3 from J; bases not matched to a gene: 2. The CDR3 extends over 13 amino acids. CDR3 region: CASRGDRDYGYTF. In DNA, the CDR3 is TGTGCCAGCAGAGGGGACAGGGACTATGGCTACACCTTC.

The chain has TRBV19 and TRBJ2-3; D may be TRBD1 or TRBD2 (6 bases each). Germline CDR1 is LNHDA and CDR2 is SQIVND (reference sequence). Trimming left V 7 bases short and J 0 bases short, with 14 bases between. This CDR3 has 15 amino acids. The CDR3 reads CASTSGARSTDTQYF. CDR3 bases: TGTGCCAGTACCTCGGGGGCGCGTAGCACAGATACGCAGTATTTT.

The chain has TRBV28 and TRBJ1-2, with 11 nucleotides matching TRBD1. This CDR3 has 14 residues. Germline-derived CDR1 and CDR2 are MDHEN and SYDVKM. After removal of 3 bases from V and 8 bases from J, the junction contained 5 bases not matched to a gene. This CDR3 is CASSFVRTGGGYTF. The CDR3 DNA sequence: TGTGCCAGCAGTTTCGTCCGGACAGGGGGCGGCTACACCTTC.

This chain joins TRBV2 and TRBJ2-3; the D is unclear. The V gene's germline CDR1 is SNHLY and CDR2 FYNNEI. The V gene lost 7 bases and the J gene lost 6 bases, with 14 bases spanning the gap. CDR3 length: 13 residues. The CDR3 coding sequence is TGTGCCAGCAATGCGCAGTTGGGGGATACGCAGTATTTT. This codes for CASNAQLGDTQYF.

Concerning this clone: Other DNA sequences in this sample translate to the same CDR3. The chain has TRBV10-3 and TRBJ2-7; D remains unclear. The CDR3 has 12 residues. Between the trimmed V and J ends, which lost 2 bases and 2 bases, there was a span of 4 bases. The germline V gene encodes CDR1 ENHRY and CDR2 SYGVKD. In nucleotides, the CDR3 is TGTGCCATCAGTGAGGGCCCCTACGAGCAGTACTTC. Amino acids: CAISEGPYEQYF.

The chain couples TRBV7-3 to TRBJ2-7; D may be TRBD1 (6 bases). The germline V gene has CDR1 SGHTA and CDR2 FQGTGA. V was clipped by 1 base and J by 5 bases, with 15 bases between them. The CDR3 has 15 residues. The CDR3 nucleotides read TGTGCCAGCAGCTTAAACTGGGAAGGGGGTGACGAGCAGTACTTC. Protein product: CASSLNWEGGDEQYF.

A single count supports this clone. V usage is TRBV30 and J usage is TRBJ2-3, with 11 bases that match TRBD1. The junction had 2 bases not matched to a gene; V was cut back by 2 bases and J by 1 base. CDR1 GTSNPN and CDR2 SVGIG come from the germline V gene (reference sequence). This CDR3 region has 15 residues. CDR3 DNA sequence: TGTGCCTGGAGTCCGGGACAGGGGGGCACAGATACGCAGTATTTT. Its protein product is CAWSPGQGGTDTQYF.